This T cell receptor (beta chain) was recorded in a study of control samples from healthy donors and cancer patients. Germline V gene sequence: CDR1 WNHNN, CDR2 SYGVQD (reference sequence). The CDR3 loop spans 14 amino acids. Losses at the gene ends were 7 bases for V and 1 base for J; bases not matched to a gene: 3. Profiling relied on immunoSEQ multiplex PCR, and the TCRdb table lists in-frame clones only, not all of them. Found here are 100,000 to 150,000 clones, around nine tenths of them singletons; the top ten hold about 5.5%. The material sequenced was blood. This receptor was obtained from a man between 18 and 29 years old in good health. The genes are TRBV10-1 and TRBJ2-5, with TRBD1 identical over 10 bases. The CDR3 coding sequence is TGCGCCAGCAAAGGGACAGGGGCCCAAGAGACCCAGTACTTC. This encodes CASKGTGAQETQYF.